Sequencing of this TCR beta chain was carried out in a study of blood T cell repertoires in COVID-19. Study summary: Spain, Italy and the United States supplied samples that represented acute and convalescent COVID-19. Sources were T cells, B-cell-depleted T cells, or PBMCs; the material itself was cDNA or gDNA.

V lost 1 base, J lost 7 bases, and 7 bases lay in between. This CDR3 is 13 amino acids long. Germline V gene data show CDR1 as LGHNA and CDR2 as YSLEER. Measured with immunoSEQ multiplex PCR; TCRdb has only the in-frame clones, and not every one. The table records around 230,000 clones, approximately 83% of them present only once. Specimen: peripheral blood. The rearrangement joins TRBV4-3 to TRBJ2-2; D uncertain. The TCR comes from a woman aged 40 to 50 with active or convalescent COVID-19. The CDR3 region has the DNA TGCGCCAGCAGCCAAGCCCTAGGCGGGGAGCTGTTTTTT. Translating it yields CASSQALGGELFF.